The 11 T cell receptor beta chains given below trace back to one sample, sequenced in a study of PD-1 and CTLA-4 blockade in melanoma (dated by TCRdb to the early 2020s). Receptors were amplified or captured by the immunoSEQ multiplex PCR assay. The table comes from immuneACCESS by way of TCRdb, which keeps in-frame sequences with V and J called. Part of the clones is missing from these tables; in studies checked, under half for an unresolved V gene and the rest for unknown reasons. The sample yields around 11,000 clones; roughly four fifths were counted once. The top ten clones comprise about 32% of the sample. Sequences were derived from CD8+ T cells from peripheral blood, sampled from a patient given anti-PD-1 treatment. Receptors originate from a human donor with melanoma.

The genes are TRBV25-1 and TRBJ2-5; D is ambiguous. The V end lost 2 bases, the J end lost 7 bases, and 11 bases lay between the germline ends. The CDR3 is 13 amino acids. Germline assignment: CDR1 MGHDK and CDR2 SYGVNS. DNA for the CDR3: TGTGCCAGCAGTGAAGATCTTGCGGCGACCCAGTACTTC. As protein: CASSEDLAATQYF.

This clone appeared once. The J gene is TRBJ1-4, the V gene TRBV6-1, with unresolved D. CDR3 size: 14 residues. The V and J ends lost 2 bases and 7 bases respectively, with 11 bases between them. CDR1 MNHNS and CDR2 SASEGT come from the germline V gene. The CDR3 loop reads CASSEQAEGEKLFF. CDR3 bases: TGTGCCAGCAGTGAACAGGCCGAAGGTGAAAAACTGTTTTTT.

The genes are TRBV5-5 and TRBJ2-7; tentatively, D is TRBD2 (5 bases). Looked up from germline, CDR1 is SGHKS and CDR2 is YYEKEE (reference sequence). The V and J ends lost 0 bases and 5 bases respectively, with 12 bases between them. The CDR3 is 14 residues long. The CDR3 bases are TGTGCCAGCAGCTTGGGCCTAGCAATCCACGAGCAGTACTTC. This sequence encodes CASSLGLAIHEQYF.

The V call is TRBV13, the J call TRBJ2-7, with TRBD2 matching over 11 bases. This CDR3 is built from 15 residues. Germline V gene lookup returns CDR1 PRHDT and CDR2 FYEKMQ (reference sequence). Germline trimming cut 5 bases from V and 5 bases from J; bases unmatched to any gene: 8. CDR3 region: CASSTRLAGIDEQYF. CDR3 bases: TGTGCCAGCAGCACCCGACTAGCGGGGATCGACGAGCAGTACTTC.

This chain links TRBV11-3 with TRBJ2-5; D is unclear. Germline assignment: CDR1 SGHNT and CDR2 YENEEA. This CDR3 comprises 13 residues. Trimming took off 1 base at V and 5 bases at J, with 8 bases between the two ends. The CDR3 coding sequence is TGTGCCAGCAGCTTAGGTCTCAGTGAGACCCAGTACTTC. Its translation: CASSLGLSETQYF.

The CDR3 protein is CASSLRDEQFF. The CDR3 region has the DNA TGTGCCAGCAGCTTGCGCGATGAGCAGTTCTTC. This chain joins TRBV11-3 and TRBJ2-1; D remains ambiguous. Germline lookup yields CDR1 SGHNT and CDR2 YENEEA. The CDR3 is 11 amino acids. V dropped 3 bases and J dropped 8 bases, with 5 bases sitting between them.

This clone was detected only a few times. V gene TRBV11-3 combines with J gene TRBJ2-2, with D unresolved. Germline V gene lookup returns CDR1 SGHNT and CDR2 YENEEA. This CDR3 is 14 amino acids long. V lost 3 bases to trimming and J lost 4 bases, with 9 bases between them. DNA of the CDR3: TGTGCCAGCAGCTTCGTCTTTGTCACCGGGGAGCTGTTTTTT. Its translation: CASSFVFVTGELFF.

The rearrangement uses TRBV5-8 and TRBJ2-7, with 8 positions matching TRBD1. The trim removed 3 bases at V and 6 bases at J, leaving 11 bases unmatched. This CDR3 region has 15 residues. Germline CDR1 is SGHTS and CDR2 is YDEGEE. The CDR3 nucleotides are TGTGCCAGCAGCTCACAGCCCAGGGGGCCTTTCGAGCAGTACTTC. This codes for CASSSQPRGPFEQYF.

This chain uses TRBV6-5 with TRBJ2-5; D may match TRBD1 or TRBD2 (7 bases each). The germline V gene encodes CDR1 MNHEY and CDR2 SVGAGI. The CDR3 is made up of 13 amino acids. The CDR3 DNA follows: TGTCTAGGGGGGGACAGTAGACAAGAGACCCAGTACTTC. Translation: CLGGDSRQETQYF.

This chain connects TRBV30 to TRBJ1-1; D unclear. CDR1 GTSNPN and CDR2 SVGIG come from the germline V gene (reference sequence). CDR3 length: 13 amino acids. Deletions cut 0 bases from V and 0 bases from J, with 5 bases between. CDR3 DNA sequence: TGTGCCTGGAGTGTCTCGGTGAACACTGAAGCTTTCTTT. Its translation is CAWSVSVNTEAFF. Supplemented by reference TRBV30 and TRBJ1-1, the full variable domain reads SQTIHQWPATLVQPVGSPLSLECTVEGTSNPNLYWYRQAAGRGLQLLFYSVGIGQISSEVPQNLSASRPQDRQFILSSKKLLLSDSGFYLCAWSVSVNTEAFFGQGTRLTVV.

Only a few counts were recorded for this clone. The CDR3 protein is CASSSAPDGSYEQYF. CDR3 bases: TGTGCCAGCAGCTCGGCACCGGACGGATCCTACGAGCAGTACTTC. The chain employs TRBV13 and TRBJ2-7; D unclear. The CDR3 extends over 15 amino acids. V was pared by 4 bases and J by 1 base, with 14 bases between. Germline-derived CDR1 and CDR2 are PRHDT and FYEKMQ (reference sequence).